Many counts were recorded for the clone carrying this T cell receptor (beta chain). The antigen remains unidentified. This entry belongs to a study of blood T cells in healthy people across ages. A J-beta primer mix and a sample-barcoded 5' primer were used in a second PCR of roughly 6 to 11 cycles. A tag from a template-switch adaptor with 12 random nucleotides marked each cDNA molecule. Each CDR3 protein is one row after TCRdb ran MiXCR on the 5' RACE reads. The sample consists of 650,000 or so distinct CDR3 sequences, approximately 52% of them appearing once. Study-level results: The recorded TCR beta diversity per million T cells decreased in a roughly linear manner with age. When set beside aged donors, long-lived donors presented more naive CD4+ cells and higher diversity.

The germline gives CDR1 MNHEY, CDR2 SMNVEV (reference sequence). The CDR3 extends over 15 amino acids. Trimming stripped 5 bases from V and 1 base from J, with 13 bases between. The V call is TRBV27, the J call TRBJ2-3; TRBD1 or TRBD2 may be the D gene (5 bases each). This clonotype was obtained from a woman aged 80 or older in good health. The sequencing input was blood. CDR3 sequence (DNA): TGTGCCAGCAGTACCCGGGGACGCCGCACAGATACGCAGTATTTT. Translating it yields CASSTRGRRTDTQYF.